The next 29 T cell receptor beta chains were all read from a single sample in a study of CD8 T cells in Susac syndrome (dated by TCRdb to 2018 to 2020). Preparation of the library involved the immunoSEQ multiplex PCR assay. RNA was extracted using the RNeasy kit, and about 0.45 to 1 microgram was reverse transcribed with random hexamers. Clones were called with MiXCR by TCRdb after fastp trimmed the public reads at Q25, and only in-frame beta chains were retained. A single entry per CDR3 protein holds the most common genes and DNA from its merged rows. The sample contains more than 130,000 distinct CDR3 sequences, approximately 93% of them found a single time. Approximately 0.3% of the sample comes from the top ten. Specimen: CD8+ T cells from PBMCs. The receptors derive from a human donor in good health.

The rearrangement links TRBV6-2 or TRBV6-3 to TRBJ2-3; 10 positions agree with TRBD2. Germline CDR1 reads MNHEY; CDR2 reads SVGEGT. Unmatched junction bases numbered 3, after V lost 0 bases and J lost 0 bases. The CDR3 is made up of 17 amino acids. CDR3 DNA sequence: TGTGCCAGCAGTTACTCCCAGCGGGAGGGGAGCACAGATACGCAGTATTTT. It is translated as CASSYSQREGSTDTQYF.

This chain connects TRBV6-5 to TRBJ2-1, with D hard to call. V lost 0 bases, J lost 8 bases, and 11 bases lay in between. Germline V gene sequence: CDR1 MNHEY, CDR2 SVGAGI. The CDR3 spans 14 residues. CDR3 nucleotides: TGTGCCAGCAGTTACTCGATCTTGAGCGATGAGCAGTTCTTC. Translated, it gives CASSYSILSDEQFF.

The rearrangement joins TRBV20-1 to TRBJ2-1; TRBD2 matches 7 bases. Germline V lookup: CDR1 DFQATT, CDR2 SNEGSKA (reference sequence). The J segment lost 2 bases and the V segment lost 6 bases, leaving 7 bases of the junction unmatched. CDR3 size: 14 residues. In DNA, the CDR3 is TGCAGTGCCCCCATCAGCGGGACCTACAATGAGCAGTTCTTC. It encodes CSAPISGTYNEQFF.

The J gene is TRBJ2-2, the V gene TRBV29-1; the D call may be TRBD1 or TRBD2 (5 bases each). V was trimmed by 3 bases and J by 4 bases, leaving 9 bases between them. The V gene's germline CDR1 is SQVTM and CDR2 ANQGSEA. This CDR3 region has 13 residues. The CDR3 loop is CSVDEGPTGELFF. The CDR3 DNA sequence: TGCAGCGTTGACGAGGGACCCACCGGGGAGCTGTTTTTT.

The rearrangement uses TRBV3-1 and TRBJ2-5; D could derive from TRBD1 or TRBD2 (6 bases each). The CDR3 contains 13 residues. Germline values: CDR1 LGHDT, CDR2 YNNKEL (reference sequence). V shed 5 bases and J shed 5 bases, with 12 bases lying between them. The CDR3: CASSELGGETQYF. The CDR3 nucleotides read TGTGCCAGCAGCGAATTGGGGGGCGAGACCCAGTACTTC.

CDR3 amino acids: CASSLLLGTDEQYF. CDR3 bases: TGTGCCAGCAGCTTACTTTTGGGGACAGACGAGCAGTACTTC. V gene TRBV11-2 combines with J gene TRBJ2-7, with 7 positions matching TRBD1. This CDR3 has 14 residues. Germline V gene sequence: CDR1 SGHAT, CDR2 FQNNGV. With V trimmed by 2 bases and J by 5 bases, 6 bases remained unmatched.

This clonotype was seen just once. V is TRBV20-1 and J is TRBJ1-5; no firm D call. V lost 5 bases to trimming and J lost 7 bases, with 21 bases between them. The CDR3 sequence is 15 residues long. The germline CDR1 and CDR2 sequences are DFQATT and SNEGSKA (reference sequence). DNA of the CDR3: TGCAGTGCTTCAGAAACCCCGGGGTATGGGCAGCCCCAGCATTTT. It codes for CSASETPGYGQPQHF.

This sequence joins TRBV7-9 and TRBJ2-1, with 7 bases fitting TRBD2. Germline loops: CDR1 SEHNR, CDR2 FQNEAQ (reference sequence). The CDR3 extends over 14 amino acids. With V trimmed by 5 bases and J by 4 bases, 5 bases remained unmatched. The CDR3 reads CASSKTSEYNEQFF. The CDR3 DNA follows: TGTGCCAGCAGCAAAACTAGCGAGTACAATGAGCAGTTCTTC. The variable domain in full, completed from reference TRBV7-9 and TRBJ2-1, reads DTGVSQNPRHKITKRGQNVTFRCDPISEHNRLYWYRQTLGQGPEFLTYFQNEAQLEKSRLLSDRFSAERPKGSFSTLEIQRTEQGDSAMYLCASSKTSEYNEQFFGPGTRLTVL.

The V gene is TRBV28, the J gene TRBJ1-3; 7 positions match TRBD1. V was clipped by 7 bases and J by 3 bases; unmatched bases: 9. The germline CDR1 and CDR2 sequences are MDHEN and SYDVKM. The CDR3 is 15 residues long. As DNA, the CDR3 is TGTGCCAGCAATCAAAGGGGGCCAGTTGGAAACACCATATATTTT. Translated, it gives CASNQRGPVGNTIYF. The whole variable domain, filled in from reference TRBV28 and TRBJ1-3, reads DVKVTQSSRYLVKRTGEKVFLECVQDMDHENMFWYRQDPGLGLRLIYFSYDVKMKEKGDIPEGYSVSREKKERFSLILESASTNQTSMYLCASNQRGPVGNTIYFGEGSWLTVV.

This clonotype is a singleton in its sample. The genes are TRBV2 and TRBJ2-7; 11 bases match TRBD2. The length of the CDR3 is 13 residues. Germline CDR1 is SNHLY and CDR2 is FYNNEI. J was trimmed by 3 bases and V by 7 bases; bases with no gene match: 2. The CDR3 DNA is TGTGCCAGCACGGGACTAGCGGACTACGAGCAGTACTTC. Translating it yields CASTGLADYEQYF.

The V gene is TRBV2, the J gene TRBJ2-7, with 7 bases fitting TRBD2. The V gene end was trimmed by 8 bases and the J gene end by 3 bases; junction bases not matched to a gene: 1. Germline V gives CDR1 SNHLY, CDR2 FYNNEI. The CDR3 has 11 residues. CDR3 in DNA: TGTGCCAGCGGGAGGGACTACGAGCAGTACTTC. Its translation: CASGRDYEQYF.

The gene calls are TRBV6-5 and TRBJ2-5; weak D call: TRBD2 (6 bases). CDR1 MNHEY and CDR2 SVGAGI come from the germline V gene. The CDR3 spans 14 residues. Trimming removed 4 bases at V and 5 bases at J, with 14 bases between. This CDR3 is CASSSGGDMETQYF. CDR3 nucleotide sequence: TGTGCCAGCAGTTCTGGCGGGGATATGGAGACCCAGTACTTC.

CDR3 loop: CASSLSSPLSGSFLGNTQYF. DNA of the CDR3: TGTGCCAGCAGTTTATCCAGTCCACTAAGCGGGAGTTTCCTAGGTAATACGCAGTATTTT. The rearrangement uses TRBV27 and TRBJ2-3; 8 bases align to TRBD2. V shed 0 bases, J shed 7 bases, and the junction held 21 bases outside the gene matches. CDR1 MNHEY and CDR2 SMNVEV come from the germline V gene (reference sequence). The CDR3 has 20 residues.

This clonotype was detected only once. The CDR3 sequence is CSARPPPPDRFNQPQHF. CDR3 DNA: TGCAGTGCTAGACCGCCGCCACCGGACAGATTCAATCAGCCCCAGCATTTT. The chain recombines TRBV20-1 with TRBJ1-5; D is perhaps TRBD1 (6 bases). Germline-derived CDR1 and CDR2 are DFQATT and SNEGSKA (reference sequence). V lost 2 bases to trimming and J lost 3 bases, with 20 bases between them. CDR3 length equals 17 residues.

The J gene is TRBJ1-2, the V gene TRBV14; D remains ambiguous. The CDR3 contains 13 residues. Trimming removed 0 bases from V and 2 bases from J, with 4 bases in between. CDR1 is SGHDN and CDR2 is FVKESK in the germline V gene. DNA for the CDR3: TGTGCCAGCAGCCAAGAAGGCAACTATGGCTACACCTTC. Encoded protein: CASSQEGNYGYTF.

This clonotype was picked up one time. The gene calls are TRBV5-1 and TRBJ1-3; a weak D match, TRBD1 (6 bases). The CDR3 loop spans 16 amino acids. Trimming took 4 bases from V and 4 from J, leaving 18 bases between them. The V gene's germline CDR1 is SGHRS and CDR2 YFSETQ. The CDR3 DNA reads as TGCGCCAGCAGCCAGGACCGACAGGCTTCAGGAAACACCATATATTTT. Residues: CASSQDRQASGNTIYF.

The rearrangement joins TRBV28 to TRBJ2-1, with D perhaps matching TRBD1 or TRBD2 (5 bases each). There are 13 residues in the CDR3. V lost 10 bases and J 4 bases, leaving 14 bases between the germline ends. Germline V CDR1 and CDR2: MDHEN, SYDVKM. The CDR3 DNA sequence: TGTGCCACCCTGGTGGGGGATTACAATGAGCAGTTCTTC. It specifies CATLVGDYNEQFF.

The chain combines TRBV20-1 with TRBJ2-5; 10 bases map to TRBD2. J was trimmed by 4 bases and V by 0 bases; bases with no gene match: 8. The CDR3 loop spans 16 amino acids. Germline V gene data show CDR1 as DFQATT and CDR2 as SNEGSKA (reference sequence). The CDR3 DNA follows: TGCAGTGCTAGAGACTTTCAGCGGGAGGGGGGAGAGACCCAGTACTTC. Its translation is CSARDFQREGGETQYF.

The J gene is TRBJ2-4, the V gene TRBV29-1; D unresolved. This CDR3 is 12 amino acids long. The V gene's germline CDR1 is SQVTM and CDR2 ANQGSEA. With 3 bases removed from V and 5 bases from J, the gap between germline ends came to 8 bases. CDR3 bases: TGCAGCGTTGAGTCAGAACAAAACATTCAGTACTTC. Amino acid sequence: CSVESEQNIQYF. The full variable domain, in which reference TRBV29-1 and TRBJ2-4 provide the parts outside the CDR3, is SAVISQKPSRDICQRGTSLTIQCQVDSQVTMMFWYRQQPGQSLTLIATANQGSEATYESGFVIDKFPISRPNLTFSTLTVSNMSPEDSSIYLCSVESEQNIQYFGAGTRLSVL.

The chain has TRBV28 and TRBJ2-7; no definite D call. This CDR3 is built from 16 residues. V lost 6 bases, J lost 0 bases, and 18 bases lay in between. Germline V lookup: CDR1 MDHEN, CDR2 SYDVKM. In DNA, the CDR3 is TGTGCCAGCAGAACCCCCGTCGAGTGGAGCTCCTACGAGCAGTACTTC. Encoded protein: CASRTPVEWSSYEQYF.

The chain carries TRBV6-2 or TRBV6-3 and TRBJ1-5; D is ambiguous. V was shortened by 2 bases and J by 5 bases, with 16 bases between the two germline ends. Looked up from germline, CDR1 is MNHEY and CDR2 is SVGEGT. This CDR3 comprises 16 residues. The CDR3 DNA sequence: TGTGCCAGCAGTTACGAGGGATGGAGATTATATCAGCCCCAGCATTTT. This encodes CASSYEGWRLYQPQHF.

In this sample, this clonotype turned up a few times. The chain joins TRBV27 to TRBJ1-1; D may be TRBD1 (6 bases). Trimming removed 5 bases at V and 0 bases at J, with 13 bases between. Germline V CDR1 and CDR2: MNHEY, SMNVEV (reference sequence). This CDR3 is 15 amino acids long. CDR3 nucleotide sequence: TGTGCCAGCAGTCCCTCGACAGGATTGAACACTGAAGCTTTCTTT. Protein sequence: CASSPSTGLNTEAFF.

The CDR3 DNA is TGCGCCAGCAGTCTCAGAATGAATCCCCGGGGACACTGGGGCGAGACCCAGTACTTC. It specifies CASSLRMNPRGHWGETQYF. This chain joins TRBV23-1 and TRBJ2-5; possible D gene TRBD1, 6 bases. TRBV23-1 is an ORF for which the function is uncertain. The CDR3 sequence is 19 residues long. Trimming left V 4 bases short and J 5 bases short, with 29 bases between.

The chain carries TRBV12-3 or TRBV12-4 and TRBJ2-7, with a tentative D call TRBD2 (5 bases). The CDR3 runs to 15 residues. V shed 6 bases and J shed 3 bases, with 18 bases lying between them. CDR3 sequence reads: CASSPPEGAHYEQYF. As DNA, the CDR3 is TGTGCCAGCAGCCCCCCTGAGGGCGCGCACTACGAGCAGTACTTC.

CDR3 DNA sequence: TGTGCCAGCAAGGTGACTAGCGGCTCCTACGAGCAGTACTTC. The encoded protein is CASKVTSGSYEQYF. The chain joins TRBV2 to TRBJ2-7; 9 bases match TRBD2. The CDR3 has 14 amino acids. V was clipped by 7 bases and J by 0 bases; unmatched bases: 4. Germline V gene data show CDR1 as SNHLY and CDR2 as FYNNEI.

This clonotype showed up just once. This chain joins TRBV6-2 or TRBV6-3 and TRBJ1-5; D ambiguous. Germline V gene sequence: CDR1 MNHEY, CDR2 SVGEGT. The CDR3 consists of 14 residues. Trimming stripped 0 bases from V and 7 bases from J, with 10 bases between. CDR3 residues: CASSYSRSSQPQHF. The CDR3, as DNA: TGTGCCAGCAGTTACTCGAGAAGTTCGCAGCCCCAGCATTTT.

V is TRBV29-1 and J is TRBJ1-2; TRBD1 aligns across 7 bases. The CDR3 totals 14 residues. The ends lost 2 bases at V and 3 bases at J; junction bases unmatched: 6. CDR1 SQVTM and CDR2 ANQGSEA come from the germline V gene. This CDR3 is CSVESTGEDYGYTF. The CDR3, as DNA: TGCAGCGTTGAAAGTACAGGGGAGGACTATGGCTACACCTTC.

The J gene is TRBJ2-2, the V gene TRBV12-3 or TRBV12-4, with D unresolved. CDR3 length: 14 residues. V lost 2 bases, J lost 4 bases, and 8 bases lay in between. The CDR3 nucleotides are TGTGCCAGCAGTTTAATGGGAATCACCGGGGAGCTGTTTTTT. It specifies CASSLMGITGELFF.

This chain uses TRBV19 with TRBJ2-5; tentatively, D is TRBD2 (6 bases). V lost 7 bases and J lost 4, with 16 bases in between. This CDR3 spans 14 amino acids. CDR1 and CDR2 (germline): LNHDA, SQIVND (reference sequence). CDR3 in DNA: TGTGCCAGTAAGACGGGCGGGGTTGGAGAGACCCAGTACTTC. Protein: CASKTGGVGETQYF.